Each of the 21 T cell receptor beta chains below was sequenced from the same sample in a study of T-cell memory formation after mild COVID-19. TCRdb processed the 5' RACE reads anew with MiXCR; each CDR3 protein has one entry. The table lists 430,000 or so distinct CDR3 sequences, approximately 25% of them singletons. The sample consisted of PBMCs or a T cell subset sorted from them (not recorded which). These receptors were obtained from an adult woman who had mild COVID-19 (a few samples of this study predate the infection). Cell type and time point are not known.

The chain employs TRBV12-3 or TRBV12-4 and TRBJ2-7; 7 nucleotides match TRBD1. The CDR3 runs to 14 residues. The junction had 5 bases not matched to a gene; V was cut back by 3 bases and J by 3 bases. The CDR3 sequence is CASSFQQGVYEQYF. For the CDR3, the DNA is TGTGCCAGCAGTTTTCAGCAGGGGGTCTACGAGCAGTACTTC.

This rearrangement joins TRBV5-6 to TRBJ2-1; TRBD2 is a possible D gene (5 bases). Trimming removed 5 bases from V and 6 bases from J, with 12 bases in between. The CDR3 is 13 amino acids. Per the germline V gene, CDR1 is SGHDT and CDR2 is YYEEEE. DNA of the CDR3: TGTGCCAGCAGGGAAGTAGGAGGCAATGAGCAGTTCTTC. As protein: CASREVGGNEQFF.

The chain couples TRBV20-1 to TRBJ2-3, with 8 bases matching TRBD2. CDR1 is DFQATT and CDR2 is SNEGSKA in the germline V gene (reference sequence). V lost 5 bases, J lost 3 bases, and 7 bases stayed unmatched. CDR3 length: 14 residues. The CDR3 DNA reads TGCAGTGCTCCCAGCGGGGGAGGAACAGATACGCAGTATTTT. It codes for CSAPSGGGTDTQYF.

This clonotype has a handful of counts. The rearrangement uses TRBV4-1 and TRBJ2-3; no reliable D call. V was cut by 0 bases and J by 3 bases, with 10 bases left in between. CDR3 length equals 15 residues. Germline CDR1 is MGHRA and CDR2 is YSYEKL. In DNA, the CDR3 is TGCGCCAGCAGCCAAGACCCGACCGGGACAGATACGCAGTATTTT. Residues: CASSQDPTGTDTQYF.

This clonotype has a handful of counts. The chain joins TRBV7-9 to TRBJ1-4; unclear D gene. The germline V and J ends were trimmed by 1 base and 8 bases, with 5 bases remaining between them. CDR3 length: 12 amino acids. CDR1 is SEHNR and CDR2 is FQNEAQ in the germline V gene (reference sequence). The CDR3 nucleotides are TGTGCCAGCAGCTTAGAAGGGGAAAAACTGTTTTTT. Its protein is CASSLEGEKLFF.

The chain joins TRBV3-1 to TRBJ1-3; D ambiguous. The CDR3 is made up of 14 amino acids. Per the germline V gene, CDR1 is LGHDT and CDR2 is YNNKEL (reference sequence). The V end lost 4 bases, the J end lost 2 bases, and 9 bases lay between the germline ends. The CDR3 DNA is TGTGCCAGCAGCCGAGGGAGGACTGGAAACACCATATATTTT. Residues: CASSRGRTGNTIYF.

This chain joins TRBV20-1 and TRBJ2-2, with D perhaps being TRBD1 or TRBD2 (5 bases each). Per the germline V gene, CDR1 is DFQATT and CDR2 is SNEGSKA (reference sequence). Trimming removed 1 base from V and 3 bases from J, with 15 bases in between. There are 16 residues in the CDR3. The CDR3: CSARGPSGTYTGELFF. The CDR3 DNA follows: TGCAGTGCTAGAGGTCCTTCAGGGACCTACACCGGGGAGCTGTTTTTT.

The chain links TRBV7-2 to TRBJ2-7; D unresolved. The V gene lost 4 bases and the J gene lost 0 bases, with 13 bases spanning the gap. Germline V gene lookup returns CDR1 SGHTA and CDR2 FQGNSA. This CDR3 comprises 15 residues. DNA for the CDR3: TGTGCCAGCAGCTCCCGGACGGCTAGCTCCTACGAGCAGTACTTC. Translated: CASSSRTASSYEQYF. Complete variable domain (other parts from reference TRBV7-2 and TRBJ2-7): GAGVSQSPSNKVTEKGKDVELRCDPISGHTALYWYRQSLGQGLEFLIYFQGNSAPDKSGLPSDRFSAERTGGSVSTLTIQRTQQEDSAVYLCASSSRTASSYEQYFGPGTRLTVT.

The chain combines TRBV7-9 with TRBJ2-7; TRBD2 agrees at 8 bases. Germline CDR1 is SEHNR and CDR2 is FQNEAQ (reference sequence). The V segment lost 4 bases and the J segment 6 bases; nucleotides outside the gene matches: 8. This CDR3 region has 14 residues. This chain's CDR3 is CASSSRTSLIEQYF. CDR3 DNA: TGTGCCAGCAGCTCGAGGACTAGCTTGATCGAGCAGTACTTC.

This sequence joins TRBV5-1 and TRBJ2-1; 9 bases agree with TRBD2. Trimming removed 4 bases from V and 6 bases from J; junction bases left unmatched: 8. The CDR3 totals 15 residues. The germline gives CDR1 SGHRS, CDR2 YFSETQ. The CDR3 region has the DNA TGCGCCAGCAGCCCCTCGGGACTAGCTGGCAATGAGCAGTTCTTC. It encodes CASSPSGLAGNEQFF.

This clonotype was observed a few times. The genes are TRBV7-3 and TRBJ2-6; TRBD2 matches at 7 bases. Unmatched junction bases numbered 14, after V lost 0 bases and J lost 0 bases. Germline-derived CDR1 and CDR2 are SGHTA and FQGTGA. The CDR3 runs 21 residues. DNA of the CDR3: TGTGCCAGCAGCTTAACGGGACCCTGGGACTCGGGGGGCTCTGGGGCCAACGTCCTGACTTTC. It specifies CASSLTGPWDSGGSGANVLTF.

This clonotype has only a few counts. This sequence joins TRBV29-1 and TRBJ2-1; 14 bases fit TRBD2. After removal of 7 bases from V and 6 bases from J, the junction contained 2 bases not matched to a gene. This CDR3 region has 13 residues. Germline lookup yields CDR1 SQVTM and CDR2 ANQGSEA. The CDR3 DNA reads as TGCAGCGCGGGACTAGCGGGGGCCAATGAGCAGTTCTTC. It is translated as CSAGLAGANEQFF.

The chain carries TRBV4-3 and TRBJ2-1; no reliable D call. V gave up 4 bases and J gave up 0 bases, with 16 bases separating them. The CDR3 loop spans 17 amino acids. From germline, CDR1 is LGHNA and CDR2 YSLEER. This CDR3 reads CASSPFPDGSSYNEQFF. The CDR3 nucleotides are TGCGCCAGCAGCCCCTTCCCCGACGGTAGCTCCTACAATGAGCAGTTCTTC.

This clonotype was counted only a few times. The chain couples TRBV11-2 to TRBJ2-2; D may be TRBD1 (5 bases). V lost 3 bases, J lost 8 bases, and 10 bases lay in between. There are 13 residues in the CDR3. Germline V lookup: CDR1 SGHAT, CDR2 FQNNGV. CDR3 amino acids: CASSLMGRGELFF. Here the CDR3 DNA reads TGTGCCAGCAGCTTGATGGGGCGGGGGGAGCTGTTTTTT.

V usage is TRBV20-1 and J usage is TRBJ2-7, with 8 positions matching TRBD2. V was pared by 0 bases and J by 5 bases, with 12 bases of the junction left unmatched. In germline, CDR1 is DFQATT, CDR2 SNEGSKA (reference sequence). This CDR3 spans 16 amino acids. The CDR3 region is CSARDGAGVSGNEQYF. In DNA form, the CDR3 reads TGCAGTGCTAGAGATGGAGCGGGCGTTAGCGGGAACGAGCAGTACTTC.

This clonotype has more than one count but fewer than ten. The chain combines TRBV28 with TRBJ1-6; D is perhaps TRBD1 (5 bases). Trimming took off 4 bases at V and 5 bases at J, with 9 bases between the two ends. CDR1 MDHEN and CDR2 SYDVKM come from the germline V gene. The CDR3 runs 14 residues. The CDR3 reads CASSSGTNNSPLHF. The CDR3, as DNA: TGTGCCAGCAGTTCCGGGACTAATAATTCACCCCTCCACTTT.

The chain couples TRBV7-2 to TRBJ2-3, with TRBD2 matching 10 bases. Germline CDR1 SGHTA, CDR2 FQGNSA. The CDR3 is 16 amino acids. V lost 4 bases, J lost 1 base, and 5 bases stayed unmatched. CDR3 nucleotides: TGTGCCAGCAGCTCGCCTAGCGGGAGAGGCACAGATACGCAGTATTTT. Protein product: CASSSPSGRGTDTQYF. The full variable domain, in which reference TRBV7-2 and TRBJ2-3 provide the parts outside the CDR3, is GAGVSQSPSNKVTEKGKDVELRCDPISGHTALYWYRQSLGQGLEFLIYFQGNSAPDKSGLPSDRFSAERTGGSVSTLTIQRTQQEDSAVYLCASSSPSGRGTDTQYFGPGTRLTVL.

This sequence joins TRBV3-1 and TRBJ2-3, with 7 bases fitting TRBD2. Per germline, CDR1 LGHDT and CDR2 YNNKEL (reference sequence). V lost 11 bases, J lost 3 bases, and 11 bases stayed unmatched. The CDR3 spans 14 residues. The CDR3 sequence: CAVSFGTKTDTQYF. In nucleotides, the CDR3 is TGTGCCGTCTCCTTCGGGACTAAAACAGATACGCAGTATTTT.

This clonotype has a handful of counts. Here the CDR3 reads CATSDPTPRHGEQFF. In nucleotides, the CDR3 is TGTGCCACCAGTGATCCAACCCCCAGACATGGGGAGCAGTTCTTC. The V and J genes are TRBV24-1 and TRBJ2-1; D is undetermined. This CDR3 is built from 15 residues. CDR1 is KGHDR and CDR2 is SFDVKD in the germline V gene. V shed 3 bases and J shed 10 bases, with 18 bases lying between them.

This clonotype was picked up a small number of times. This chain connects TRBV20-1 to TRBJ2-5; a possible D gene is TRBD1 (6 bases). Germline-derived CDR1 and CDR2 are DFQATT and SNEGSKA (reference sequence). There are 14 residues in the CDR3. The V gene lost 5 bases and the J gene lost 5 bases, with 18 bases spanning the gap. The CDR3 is CSADRDTTRETQYF. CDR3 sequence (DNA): TGCAGTGCTGACCGGGACACCACCCGTGAGACCCAGTACTTC.

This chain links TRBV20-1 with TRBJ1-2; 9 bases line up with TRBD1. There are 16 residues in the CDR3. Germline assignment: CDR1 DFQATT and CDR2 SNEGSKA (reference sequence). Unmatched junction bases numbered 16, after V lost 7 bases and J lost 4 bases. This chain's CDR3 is CSVVRAPGQGSYGYTF. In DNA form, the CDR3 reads TGCAGTGTCGTAAGGGCCCCGGGACAGGGAAGCTATGGCTACACCTTC.